What follows are 27 T cell receptor beta chains derived from one specimen sequenced in a study of control samples from healthy donors and cancer patients. Repertoires were generated with immunoSEQ multiplex PCR, while TCRdb's copy carries only in-frame clones and drops some. The sample includes 77,000 or so clones, 91% seen only once; the top ten take less than 20%. The sample consisted of blood. These TCRs come from a young man in good health.

This clone appeared a single time. This chain's CDR3 is CASRRSGTDYEQYF. CDR3 nucleotides: TGTGCCAGCAGACGGTCCGGGACAGACTACGAGCAGTACTTC. This chain uses TRBV11-1 with TRBJ2-7; 7 bases match TRBD1. The germline V gene encodes CDR1 SGHAT and CDR2 FQDESV (reference sequence). The CDR3 is 14 amino acids. Trimming at V came to 6 bases and at J to 3 bases, leaving 8 bases not matched to a gene.

V is TRBV2 and J is TRBJ1-1; a possible D gene is TRBD1 (5 bases). V was pared by 4 bases and J by 5 bases, with 11 bases between. Germline V gene sequence: CDR1 SNHLY, CDR2 FYNNEI. The CDR3 spans 13 residues. The CDR3 DNA is TGTGCCAGCAGTGTGGCCAGGGATACTGAAGCTTTCTTT. Protein product: CASSVARDTEAFF.

This rearrangement joins TRBV27 to TRBJ2-1; D possibly corresponds to TRBD2 (5 bases). V lost 6 bases and J 6 bases, leaving 18 bases between the germline ends. The CDR3 length is 15 residues. CDR1 and CDR2 from the germline V gene are MNHEY and SMNVEV (reference sequence). CDR3 region: CASRRPEEAFNEQFF. The DNA of the CDR3 is TGTGCCAGCAGGAGGCCCGAGGAGGCCTTCAATGAGCAGTTCTTC.

V usage is TRBV4-2 and J usage is TRBJ1-4; 7 nucleotides match TRBD1. V lost 0 bases and J lost 5; bases outside the gene matches: 15. This CDR3 is built from 19 residues. In germline, CDR1 is LGHNA, CDR2 YNFKEQ. In DNA, the CDR3 is TGTGCCAGCAGCCAAGATCTCGGGACAGCGCTCTTATTCAATGAAAAACTGTTTTTT. This codes for CASSQDLGTALLFNEKLFF.

Here the CDR3 reads CASSQSIGVDYGYTF. The CDR3 DNA sequence: TGCGCCAGCAGCCAATCGATTGGGGTTGACTATGGCTACACCTTC. The chain recombines TRBV4-1 with TRBJ1-2; D uncertain. The V and J ends lost 2 bases and 3 bases respectively, with 13 bases between them. There are 15 residues in the CDR3. CDR1 is MGHRA, CDR2 YSYEKL, per germline.

The chain is built from TRBV6-5 and TRBJ1-1; TRBD1 might be the D (6 bases). With 5 bases removed from V and 2 bases from J, the gap between germline ends came to 12 bases. Germline V gene lookup returns CDR1 MNHEY and CDR2 SVGAGI. CDR3 length equals 14 residues. The CDR3: CASSKDSANTEAFF. CDR3 nucleotide sequence: TGTGCCAGCAGTAAGGACAGTGCCAACACTGAAGCTTTCTTT.

V is TRBV5-1 and J is TRBJ1-3; D not resolved. From germline, CDR1 is SGHRS and CDR2 YFSETQ. The CDR3 has 14 residues. V was cut by 5 bases and J by 0 bases, with 9 bases left in between. The CDR3 DNA is TGCGCCAGCAGTTCAGTTAGCTCTGGAAACACCATATATTTT. As protein: CASSSVSSGNTIYF.

This clone was found once. This sequence joins TRBV7-9 and TRBJ2-1; 9 positions agree with TRBD2. Germline V gene sequence: CDR1 SEHNR, CDR2 FQNEAQ (reference sequence). Trimming removed 6 bases from V and 4 bases from J; junction bases left unmatched: 7. CDR3 length: 15 amino acids. CDR3 coding DNA: TGTGCCAGCAGGTCGACTAGCGGAGATTACAATGAGCAGTTCTTC. This translates into CASRSTSGDYNEQFF.

The chain combines TRBV2 with TRBJ1-6; D is perhaps TRBD1 (5 bases). The CDR3 is 16 amino acids. Germline V gene data show CDR1 as SNHLY and CDR2 as FYNNEI. Trimming stripped 4 bases from V and 5 bases from J, with 15 bases between. CDR3 DNA: TGTGCCAGCAGTGGAGACGGGGGGAGGAATAATTCACCCCTCCACTTT. Protein: CASSGDGGRNNSPLHF.

The chain links TRBV5-1 to TRBJ2-2; D gene ambiguous. V was clipped by 4 bases and J by 0 bases, with 13 bases between them. The CDR3 covers 16 residues. Germline CDR1 SGHRS, CDR2 YFSETQ. CDR3: CASSTALVANTGELFF. In DNA, the CDR3 is TGCGCCAGCAGCACAGCCCTGGTTGCGAACACCGGGGAGCTGTTTTTT.

This clone has a single count. The V and J genes are TRBV27 and TRBJ2-1, with TRBD2 identical over 8 bases. CDR3 length equals 15 residues. Trimming cost V 3 bases and J 10 bases; bases outside gene matches: 11. Germline assignment: CDR1 MNHEY and CDR2 SMNVEV (reference sequence). The CDR3 is CASSLAAGVSGEQFF. The CDR3 DNA follows: TGTGCCAGCAGTTTGGCAGCGGGAGTGTCTGGAGAGCAGTTCTTC.

The J gene is TRBJ2-2, the V gene TRBV18; D is tentatively TRBD1 or TRBD2 (5 bases each). Germline V CDR1 and CDR2: KGHSH, LQKENI. Between the trimmed V and J ends, which lost 4 bases and 0 bases, there was a span of 12 bases. The CDR3 contains 16 residues. The CDR3 DNA follows: TGTGCCAGCTCACGGGACCGAAGCGCGAACACCGGGGAGCTGTTTTTT. This encodes CASSRDRSANTGELFF.

This chain links TRBV5-1 with TRBJ1-6; tentative D call: TRBD1 (6 bases). Trimming cost V 4 bases and J 8 bases, with 13 bases left between them. Looked up from germline, CDR1 is SGHRS and CDR2 is YFSETQ. CDR3 length: 14 residues. The chain's CDR3 is CASSADRRDSPLHF. The CDR3 coding sequence is TGCGCCAGCAGCGCCGACAGGAGGGATTCACCCCTCCACTTT.

The chain has TRBV27 and TRBJ2-1; possibly TRBD1 for D (5 bases). This CDR3 is 16 amino acids long. Germline V gene data show CDR1 as MNHEY and CDR2 as SMNVEV (reference sequence). The V gene lost 4 bases and the J gene lost 2 bases, with 15 bases spanning the gap. The CDR3 loop reads CASSSLWGGPYNEQFF. The CDR3 DNA sequence: TGTGCCAGCAGTTCCCTCTGGGGCGGACCCTACAATGAGCAGTTCTTC.

The genes are TRBV30 and TRBJ1-2, with TRBD1 matching 9 bases. The V gene end was trimmed by 3 bases and the J gene end by 1 base; junction bases not matched to a gene: 6. The CDR3 is 15 residues long. Per the germline V gene, CDR1 is GTSNPN and CDR2 is SVGIG (reference sequence). The DNA for the CDR3 is TGTGCCTGGAGCCGGACAGGGGCAAGTAACTATGGCTACACCTTC. Its protein product is CAWSRTGASNYGYTF.

V and J are TRBV7-9 and TRBJ1-1; D is perhaps TRBD1 (5 bases). Deletions cut 5 bases from V and 0 bases from J, with 7 bases between. The V gene's germline CDR1 is SEHNR and CDR2 FQNEAQ (reference sequence). The CDR3 is made up of 13 amino acids. CDR3 nucleotide sequence: TGTGCCAGCAGCCAGGGCATGAACACTGAAGCTTTCTTT. Translated: CASSQGMNTEAFF.

CDR3 protein: CASSPILNTGELFF. DNA for the CDR3: TGCGCCAGCAGCCCCATCTTGAACACCGGGGAGCTGTTTTTT. The chain carries TRBV5-1 and TRBJ2-2; D uncertain. This CDR3 region has 14 residues. Germline V CDR1 and CDR2: SGHRS, YFSETQ. V was clipped by 4 bases and J by 1 base, with 8 bases between them. The full variable domain, with the rest looked up from reference TRBV5-1 and TRBJ2-2, is KAGVTQTPRYLIKTRGQQVTLSCSPISGHRSVSWYQQTPGQGLQFLFEYFSETQRNKGNFPGRFSGRQFSNSRSEMNVSTLELGDSALYLCASSPILNTGELFFGEGSRLTVL.

The chain carries TRBV10-3 and TRBJ1-3; perhaps TRBD1 as D (6 bases). CDR1 is ENHRY and CDR2 is SYGVKD in the germline V gene. The CDR3 is 14 residues long. V dropped 6 bases and J dropped 1 base, with 10 bases sitting between them. In nucleotides, the CDR3 is TGTGCCATCAGCAGCAGGGGTTCTGGAAACACCATATATTTT. Translation gives CAISSRGSGNTIYF.

The chain combines TRBV7-2 with TRBJ2-2; 7 nucleotides align to TRBD1. Germline V gives CDR1 SGHTA, CDR2 FQGNSA. Germline trimming cut 5 bases from V and 7 bases from J; bases unmatched to any gene: 13. This CDR3 region has 16 residues. The CDR3 bases are TGTGCCAGCAGCCCCCCCCGGGACAGCCCACGCGGGGAGCTGTTTTTT. Protein product: CASSPPRDSPRGELFF.

The chain combines TRBV24-1 with TRBJ2-3; 10 bases match TRBD2. V shed 3 bases, J shed 3 bases, and the junction held 8 bases outside the gene matches. The germline V gene has CDR1 KGHDR and CDR2 SFDVKD. The CDR3 extends over 17 amino acids. The CDR3 DNA is TGTGCCACCAGTGATCCGGGTAGCGGGGGGCCAACAGATACGCAGTATTTT. This gives the protein CATSDPGSGGPTDTQYF.

The chain joins TRBV6-4 to TRBJ2-2; perhaps TRBD2 as D (6 bases). Germline values: CDR1 MRHNA, CDR2 SNTAGT. This CDR3 comprises 15 residues. Trimming took 4 bases from V and 1 from J, leaving 10 bases between them. CDR3: CASSANSGNTGELFF. The CDR3 DNA reads TGTGCCAGCAGTGCTAATAGCGGGAACACCGGGGAGCTGTTTTTT.

V and J are TRBV7-2 and TRBJ2-5, with 7 nucleotides matching TRBD2. The CDR3 runs to 16 residues. Germline V gene data show CDR1 as SGHTA and CDR2 as FQGNSA. After removal of 3 bases from V and 5 bases from J, the junction contained 12 bases not matched to a gene. DNA of the CDR3: TGTGCCAGCAGCTTTGGGGTCGGACTAGACTCGGAGACCCAGTACTTC. It is translated as CASSFGVGLDSETQYF.

This sequence joins TRBV18 and TRBJ1-4; 7 nucleotides match TRBD1. The junction had 9 bases not matched to a gene; V was cut back by 5 bases and J by 6 bases. Germline values: CDR1 KGHSH, CDR2 LQKENI. The CDR3 is 15 amino acids. The CDR3 spells CASSTDRALDEKLFF. CDR3 DNA sequence: TGTGCCAGCTCAACAGACAGGGCTCTCGATGAAAAACTGTTTTTT.

The V and J genes are TRBV5-4 and TRBJ2-7; 8 bases map to TRBD2. The CDR3 extends over 17 amino acids. V was pared by 1 base and J by 3 bases, with 12 bases of the junction left unmatched. Germline V gene lookup returns CDR1 SGHNT and CDR2 YYREEE (reference sequence). For the CDR3, the DNA is TGTGCCAGCAGCTTGAGAATCCCTAGCGGGTACGACTACGAGCAGTACTTC. It yields the protein CASSLRIPSGYDYEQYF.

Only a few counts were recorded for this clone. The J gene is TRBJ2-1, the V gene TRBV2; TRBD2 agrees at 9 bases. Germline V lookup: CDR1 SNHLY, CDR2 FYNNEI. V was clipped by 5 bases and J by 0 bases; unmatched bases: 2. The CDR3 extends over 15 amino acids. CDR3 protein: CASSLSGSSYNEQFF. The CDR3 DNA sequence: TGTGCCAGCAGTCTTAGCGGGAGCTCCTACAATGAGCAGTTCTTC.

This clone was picked up one time. V and J are TRBV6-5 and TRBJ2-7; 10 bases are a match to TRBD1. This CDR3 contains 13 residues. Per the germline V gene, CDR1 is MNHEY and CDR2 is SVGAGI. After removal of 6 bases from V and 4 bases from J, the junction contained 3 bases not matched to a gene. CDR3 nucleotide sequence: TGTGCCAGCAGAAAGGGACAGGGGTACGAGCAGTACTTC. It is translated as CASRKGQGYEQYF.

The genes are TRBV10-3 and TRBJ1-1, with D possibly matching TRBD1 (6 bases). The CDR3 runs to 15 residues. Per germline, CDR1 ENHRY and CDR2 SYGVKD. The ends were cut back, 4 bases at V and 3 bases at J, with 15 bases in the middle. The CDR3 spells CAISVQGGGDTEAFF. CDR3 nucleotides: TGTGCCATCAGTGTACAGGGCGGTGGCGACACTGAAGCTTTCTTT.